Included here is one TCR beta chain sequence, with context. Its cognate antigen has yet to be identified. No much larger clone exists at a distance of one base, and base qualities are not known. This entry is derived from a study of response to subunit inactivated influenza vaccine listed by TCRdb under 2018. At the level of the whole study: To follow how T cells responded to a trivalent subunit inactivated influenza vaccine, the researchers relied on deep quantitative profiling of the T cell receptor repertoire. The paper as a whole reports these results and caveats: The authors proposed that each seasonal influenza vaccination may bring in only a limited number of new T cells.

To prepare the library, RT-PCR was applied. Sequencing was carried out with an Illumina HiSeq 2500. Starting from the raw public reads, TCRdb applied fastp trimming at Q25, assembled clones with MiXCR and retained in-frame beta chains. Entries are consolidated by CDR3 protein sequence, retaining the most common genes and DNA. The sample includes under 750,000 distinct CDR3 sequences, with approximately 12% observed a single time. The ten largest clones take up about 10% of the sample. Germline trimming: 4 bases from V, 6 bases from J; junction bases outside gene matches: 7. The CDR3 holds 15 amino acids from the cysteine to the phenylalanine. The read is trimmed to its CDR3 DNA, 45 bases read in frame from base 1. Reading the germline V gene gives CDR1 ENHRY and CDR2 SYGVKD.

The chain is assembled from TRBV10-3 and TRBJ2-1; 9 central nucleotides agree with TRBD2. Sequencing was performed on PBMCs from blood, taken on the day of vaccination. This clonotype originated in a middle-aged man who received an inactivated influenza vaccine. Donor details come from another sample of the same person, matched by shared clones. This receptor carries the CDR3 CAISVLAGGFNEQFF. The base sequence is TGTGCCATCAGTGTTCTCGCGGGAGGGTTCAATGAGCAGTTCTTC.